This TCR beta chain was recovered during a study of blood T cell repertoires in COVID-19. At the level of the study: Acute-phase and convalescent COVID-19 samples originated in the United States, Italy and Spain.

Produced via immunoSEQ multiplex PCR; TCRdb's table is partial and in-frame only. The sample gives about 100,000 clones, around 89% of which show up once; approximately 6.8% is in the top ten. Germline CDR1 and CDR2: MNHEY and SVGAGI. The CDR3 is 15 residues long. V lost 3 bases, J lost 5 bases, and 4 bases stayed unmatched. The receptor was isolated from a man over 45 with active or convalescent COVID-19. The chain is built from TRBV6-5 and TRBJ2-1, with 10 bases aligning to TRBD2. Sequences were obtained from peripheral blood. The CDR3 DNA is TGTGCCAGCAGTTATAGGCTAGCGGGAGACAATGAGCAGTTCTTC. Translating gives CASSYRLAGDNEQFF.